This T cell receptor (beta chain) originates from a study of shared clonotypes between healthy human individuals. CDR3 length: 13 amino acids. Trimming cost V 3 bases and J 8 bases; bases outside gene matches: 2. Germline CDR1 MNHEY, CDR2 SMNVEV (reference sequence). The data were produced by immunoSEQ multiplex PCR, yet TCRdb's version contains in-frame clones alone and is incomplete. In the table there are some 360,000 clones, less than 85% of which are singletons. Healthy HIV-negative adults without recent acute infections or vaccinations served as donors. Each sample came from a Caucasian adult donor living in Nashville, Tennessee.

The V and J genes are TRBV27 and TRBJ1-2; TRBD1 aligns across 11 bases. Sequencing was done on a sample of memory CD4+ T cells sorted from blood. Subset in this sample: CD45RA-negative fraction. This receptor was obtained from a man under 40 in good health. The chain's CDR3 is CASSFGTGGGYTF. Here the CDR3 DNA reads TGTGCCAGCAGTTTCGGGACAGGGGGGGGCTACACCTTC.